This entry lists 21 T cell receptor beta chains sequenced from one sample in a study of cytomegalovirus exposure and HLA in healthy donors. The PCR used 60 Vbeta and 13 Jbeta primers. Assay used: immunoSEQ multiplex PCR; TCRdb lists only in-frame clones, some missing. The sample carries 250,000 to 350,000 clones, around nine tenths recorded once. The sequencing sample was made of PBMCs. The receptors shown here come from a young woman in good health and CMV-seronegative.

In this sample, this clone turned up a few times. The V and J genes are TRBV4-1 and TRBJ1-1; 9 positions match TRBD1. The CDR3 has 16 residues. Per the germline V gene, CDR1 is MGHRA and CDR2 is YSYEKL. V lost 4 bases and J lost 4; bases outside the gene matches: 10. CDR3 region: CASSLRTTGGLTEAFF. Written as DNA, the CDR3 is TGCGCCAGCAGCCTTCGAACGACAGGGGGACTCACTGAAGCTTTCTTT.

The rearrangement uses TRBV5-6 and TRBJ2-2; D gene uncertain. Trimming pared 6 bases from V and 1 base from J, leaving 4 bases between. Per the germline V gene, CDR1 is SGHDT and CDR2 is YYEEEE. The CDR3 loop spans 12 amino acids. CDR3 amino acids: CASTQNTGELFF. CDR3 nucleotide sequence: TGTGCCAGCACCCAGAACACCGGGGAGCTGTTTTTT.

The chain combines TRBV6-1 with TRBJ2-7, with 8 bases fitting TRBD1. Germline V gene data show CDR1 as MNHNS and CDR2 as SASEGT. V shed 8 bases, J shed 2 bases, and the junction held 8 bases outside the gene matches. The CDR3 is made up of 14 amino acids. The CDR3 reads CASDRTGKAYEQYF. CDR3 bases: TGTGCCAGCGACAGGACAGGGAAGGCCTACGAGCAGTACTTC.

The V gene is TRBV6-5, the J gene TRBJ1-1; D possibly corresponds to TRBD1 (5 bases). The ends were cut back, 6 bases at V and 10 bases at J, with 15 bases in the middle. In germline, CDR1 is MNHEY, CDR2 SVGAGI. The CDR3 has 12 residues. The CDR3: CASSPREGGAFF. The DNA of the CDR3 is TGTGCCAGCAGCCCCAGGGAGGGTGGAGCTTTCTTT.

The V call is TRBV2, the J call TRBJ1-5; tentatively, D is TRBD1 (6 bases). V was clipped by 4 bases and J by 1 base, with 14 bases between them. Germline-derived CDR1 and CDR2 are SNHLY and FYNNEI. This CDR3 has 16 residues. The CDR3 DNA follows: TGTGCCAGCAGTGGGGGGGGCTTGGGGAGCAATCAGCCCCAGCATTTT. This gives the protein CASSGGGLGSNQPQHF.

This clone was found once. The V gene is TRBV2, the J gene TRBJ1-2, with TRBD1 matching over 7 bases. CDR3 length: 13 amino acids. Germline lookup yields CDR1 SNHLY and CDR2 FYNNEI. V trimming: 7 bases; J trimming: 7 bases; junction bases outside the gene matches: 9. This CDR3 is CASTQVGGRGYTF. In DNA form, the CDR3 reads TGTGCCAGCACCCAAGTAGGGGGCCGTGGCTACACCTTC.

The chain links TRBV4-1 to TRBJ2-1; TRBD2 aligns across 11 bases. The CDR3 is 13 residues long. V lost 4 bases, J lost 10 bases, and 3 bases stayed unmatched. Germline-derived CDR1 and CDR2 are MGHRA and YSYEKL. The CDR3 DNA reads as TGCGCCAGCAGCCGGGCTAGCGGGGGGGAGCAGTTCTTC. Its protein is CASSRASGGEQFF.

The rearrangement links TRBV5-4 to TRBJ1-1; D gene uncertain. Trimming stripped 0 bases from V and 1 base from J, with 7 bases between. The CDR3 contains 14 residues. The germline V gene encodes CDR1 SGHNT and CDR2 YYREEE (reference sequence). CDR3: CASSLGHPNTEAFF. The CDR3 region has the DNA TGTGCCAGCAGCTTGGGACACCCGAACACTGAAGCTTTCTTT.

The rearrangement links TRBV13 to TRBJ1-1; D not resolved. Germline V CDR1 and CDR2: PRHDT, FYEKMQ (reference sequence). CDR3 size: 15 residues. Trimming pared 5 bases from V and 0 bases from J, leaving 13 bases between. The CDR3 protein is CASSRHRNLNTEAFF. The CDR3 DNA sequence: TGTGCCAGCAGCAGACACAGAAACTTGAACACTGAAGCTTTCTTT.

The rearrangement joins TRBV7-2 to TRBJ1-3; 8 bases map to TRBD1. The CDR3 is 16 residues long. With 4 bases clipped from V and 4 bases from J, the junction kept 9 bases outside the gene matches. The V gene's germline CDR1 is SGHTA and CDR2 FQGNSA. The CDR3 sequence: CASSSWTGPSGNTIYF. CDR3 DNA: TGTGCCAGCAGCTCTTGGACAGGGCCCTCGGGAAACACCATATATTTT.

This chain links TRBV2 with TRBJ2-2; D is perhaps TRBD1 (5 bases). Germline values: CDR1 SNHLY, CDR2 FYNNEI. The CDR3 totals 15 residues. V was clipped by 4 bases and J by 3 bases, with 12 bases between them. The CDR3 reads CASSVGAGYTGELFF. The DNA of the CDR3 is TGTGCCAGCAGTGTTGGGGCAGGGTACACCGGGGAGCTGTTTTTT.

The V and J genes are TRBV11-2 and TRBJ1-4; 8 bases are shared with TRBD1. The germline gives CDR1 SGHAT, CDR2 FQNNGV. The ends lost 5 bases at V and 5 bases at J; junction bases unmatched: 7. CDR3 length: 15 residues. DNA for the CDR3: TGTGCCAGCAGCCTACAGGGGGGGAAGAATGAAAAACTGTTTTTT. Residues: CASSLQGGKNEKLFF.

The rearrangement links TRBV27 to TRBJ2-5; a possible D gene is TRBD1 (5 bases). Trimming left V 1 base short and J 3 bases short, with 6 bases between. Germline loops: CDR1 MNHEY, CDR2 SMNVEV (reference sequence). CDR3 length: 13 amino acids. CDR3 nucleotides: TGTGCCAGCAGTTTATACAGGAAAGAGACCCAGTACTTC. This gives the protein CASSLYRKETQYF.

V and J are TRBV18 and TRBJ2-1; 11 bases match TRBD2. This CDR3 contains 18 residues. From germline, CDR1 is KGHSH and CDR2 LQKENI. Germline trimming cut 3 bases from V and 4 bases from J; bases unmatched to any gene: 11. CDR3 sequence reads: CASSPRSSGGASYNEQFF. Written as DNA, the CDR3 is TGTGCCAGCTCACCGAGGAGTAGCGGGGGGGCGTCGTACAATGAGCAGTTCTTC.

In this sample, this clone turned up a few times. The gene calls are TRBV19 and TRBJ2-3; 8 nucleotides line up with TRBD2. Germline V lookup: CDR1 LNHDA, CDR2 SQIVND (reference sequence). Trimming took 3 bases from V and 13 from J; bases not matched to a gene: 9. This CDR3 has 13 residues. This CDR3 reads CASSIALADLKYF. As DNA, the CDR3 is TGTGCCAGTAGTATTGCACTAGCGGACCTCAAGTATTTT.

CDR3 residues: CASSLGGGPQTNEQFF. The CDR3 DNA is TGTGCCAGCAGCCTAGGCGGGGGGCCCCAGACCAATGAGCAGTTCTTC. The chain uses TRBV7-3 and TRBJ2-1; 8 bases line up with TRBD2. Germline trimming cut 5 bases from V and 6 bases from J; bases unmatched to any gene: 12. CDR1 is SGHTA, CDR2 FQGTGA, per germline. The CDR3 runs to 16 residues.

Only one count was recorded for this clone. The V call is TRBV27, the J call TRBJ2-3, with TRBD1 matching over 7 bases. Germline lookup yields CDR1 MNHEY and CDR2 SMNVEV (reference sequence). V gave up 7 bases and J gave up 4 bases; unmatched junction bases: 8. CDR3 length: 14 amino acids. DNA of the CDR3: TGTGCCAGCATCGGTACAGGGGCCCCAGATACGCAGTATTTT. Encoded protein: CASIGTGAPDTQYF.

This clone was detected once. The genes are TRBV11-2 and TRBJ2-1; the D is unclear. V was trimmed by 4 bases and J by 9 bases, leaving 7 bases between them. Germline V CDR1 and CDR2: SGHAT, FQNNGV. CDR3 size: 11 residues. DNA of the CDR3: TGTGCCAGCAGCTCCGACACTGAGCAGTTCTTC. It is translated as CASSSDTEQFF.

This clone was observed a single time. The CDR3 DNA follows: TGTGCCAGCAGCTTAGCCCACGAGGGCGGGAAGTACTTC. Translation: CASSLAHEGGKYF. The chain employs TRBV11-3 and TRBJ2-7, with a weak D call TRBD2 (6 bases). Germline V gene sequence: CDR1 SGHNT, CDR2 YENEEA. The V gene lost 1 base and the J gene lost 11 bases, with 15 bases spanning the gap. This CDR3 spans 13 amino acids.

The V and J genes are TRBV6-1 and TRBJ1-1; D is uncertain. Per the germline V gene, CDR1 is MNHNS and CDR2 is SASEGT. V gave up 2 bases and J gave up 4 bases, with 17 bases separating them. This CDR3 region has 16 residues. CDR3 nucleotide sequence: TGTGCCAGCAGTGAAACAGCGCTACTAGAGACCACTGAAGCTTTCTTT. Translating gives CASSETALLETTEAFF.

The rearrangement joins TRBV25-1 to TRBJ2-7; TRBD1 matches at 8 bases. J was trimmed by 7 bases and V by 4 bases; bases with no gene match: 12. This CDR3 contains 15 residues. Germline V gene lookup returns CDR1 MGHDK and CDR2 SYGVNS. CDR3 sequence: CASSGGQGYWWEQYF. The CDR3 DNA is TGTGCCAGCAGTGGCGGACAGGGCTATTGGTGGGAGCAGTACTTC.